The rows below give T cell receptor beta chains drawn from one sample of a study of shared clonotypes between healthy human individuals. Clones were read by immunoSEQ multiplex PCR, and TCRdb kept only the in-frame ones, dropping some. The table includes about 2 million clones, about 95% detected once. Sequenced input: naive CD4+ T cells sorted from blood. The source of these receptors is a young man in good health. The CDR3 runs from the conserved cysteine through the conserved F or W. A D gene is named only where the DNA matches it firmly. A row's size may be missing; if present it is once, few, many or a size class.

V	length	size	J	D	CDR3	DNA
TRBV30	13	-	TRBJ1-1	-	CAWSLQGNTEAFF	TGTGCCTGGAGCCTACAAGGGAACACTGAAGCTTTCTTT
TRBV2	14	-	TRBJ1-5	TRBD1	CASTQGALVQPQHF	TGTGCCAGCACACAGGGGGCGTTGGTTCAGCCCCAGCATTTT
TRBV9	14	-	TRBJ1-5	TRBD1	CASSVGDSSQPQHF	TGTGCCAGCAGCGTAGGGGACAGCAGTCAGCCCCAGCATTTT
TRBV28	15	-	TRBJ1-1	-	CASSSWFERNTEAFF	TGTGCCAGCAGTTCCTGGTTTGAGAGAAACACTGAAGCTTTCTTT
TRBV11-2	13	-	TRBJ1-1	TRBD1	CASTTSGGTEAFF	TGTGCCAGCACCACATCAGGGGGCACTGAAGCTTTCTTT
TRBV30	14	-	TRBJ1-1	TRBD1	CAWSDRQGWTEAFF	TGTGCCTGGAGTGATAGACAGGGGTGGACTGAAGCTTTCTTT
TRBV5-4	14	-	TRBJ1-2	-	CASSLGTSNYGYTF	TGTGCCAGCAGCTTGGGCACCTCTAACTATGGCTACACCTTC
TRBV11-3	14	-	TRBJ2-7	-	CASSLDRASHEQYF	TGTGCCAGCAGCTTAGACAGGGCAAGTCACGAGCAGTACTTC
TRBV5-5	15	-	TRBJ2-7	-	CASSLGPLNSYEQYF	TGTGCCAGCAGCTTGGGACCTCTTAACTCCTACGAGCAGTACTTC
TRBV5-1	13	-	TRBJ1-6	TRBD1	CASGRLQGFPLHF	TGCGCCAGCGGGCGGTTACAGGGGTTTCCCCTCCACTTT
TRBV19	13	-	TRBJ2-7	TRBD2	CASSTTTSDEQYF	TGTGCCAGTAGTACGACGACTAGCGACGAGCAGTACTTC
TRBV2	12	-	TRBJ2-5	TRBD2	CASRGGNETQYF	TGTGCCAGCCGGGGGGGAAATGAGACCCAGTACTTC
TRBV4-1	16	-	TRBJ2-7	-	CASSQEASVDVYEQYF	TGCGCCAGCAGCCAAGAGGCAAGTGTGGACGTCTACGAGCAGTACTTC
TRBV18	12	-	TRBJ2-3	-	CASSQEEVTQYF	TGTGCCAGCTCCCAAGAAGAGGTTACGCAGTATTTT
TRBV10-3	14	-	TRBJ1-1	TRBD1	CAISGDRGYTEAFF	TGTGCCATCAGTGGGGACAGGGGGTACACTGAAGCTTTCTTT
TRBV29-1	13	once	TRBJ1-3	-	CSVEGLSGDTIYF	TGCAGCGTTGAAGGTCTCTCCGGGGACACCATATATTTT
TRBV6-1	14	-	TRBJ2-7	TRBD1	CASSWTGEGYEQYF	TGTGCCAGCAGCTGGACAGGGGAAGGCTACGAGCAGTACTTC
TRBV6-6	13	-	TRBJ2-7	TRBD1	CASIKRQGDKQYF	TGTGCCAGCATCAAGAGGCAGGGGGATAAGCAGTACTTC
TRBV29-1	14	-	TRBJ1-1	-	CSVEEVQGGTEAFF	TGCAGCGTTGAAGAGGTGCAGGGCGGCACTGAAGCTTTCTTT
TRBV10-3	12	-	TRBJ2-4	-	CAISGPGKGQYF	TGTGCCATCAGTGGTCCGGGAAAGGGCCAGTACTTC
TRBV7-9	19	few	TRBJ2-1	TRBD1	CASSRTGTGGPSSYNEQFF	TGTGCCAGCAGCCGCACCGGGACAGGGGGCCCAAGCTCCTACAATGAGCAGTTCTTC
TRBV7-2	14	-	TRBJ1-2	TRBD1	CASSDRQGHYGYTF	TGTGCCAGCAGCGACCGACAGGGACACTATGGCTACACCTTC
TRBV7-8	17	-	TRBJ2-3	TRBD1	CASSSLGQGVSTDTQYF	TGTGCCAGCAGCTCCCTTGGGCAGGGGGTCAGCACAGATACGCAGTATTTT
TRBV28	15	-	TRBJ2-2	-	CASGGGSANTGELFF	TGTGCCAGCGGCGGTGGGTCGGCGAACACCGGGGAGCTGTTTTTT
TRBV6-6	13	-	TRBJ1-2	-	CASSYFRERGYTF	TGTGCCAGCAGTTACTTTAGGGAACGTGGCTACACCTTC
TRBV18	16	-	TRBJ1-4	TRBD1	CASSPRQGRVAEKLFF	TGTGCCAGCTCACCCCGACAGGGGCGTGTTGCTGAAAAACTGTTTTTT
TRBV6-5	15	-	TRBJ2-3	TRBD1	CASSLGGRRTDTQYF	TGTGCCAGCAGCCTAGGGGGCCGGAGAACAGATACGCAGTATTTT
TRBV6-6	15	once	TRBJ1-3	-	CATREGPTTYLTIYF	TGTGCCACGAGGGAAGGGCCAACAACTTATCTCACCATATATTTT
TRBV6-1	16	-	TRBJ2-4	-	CASSDGQKIAKNIQYF	TGTGCCAGCAGTGATGGGCAGAAGATAGCCAAAAACATTCAGTACTTC
TRBV7-9	15	-	TRBJ2-5	TRBD2	CASSLPPGGRETQYF	TGTGCCAGCAGCTTACCCCCGGGGGGAAGGGAGACCCAGTACTTC
TRBV6-5	14	-	TRBJ1-1	-	CASSIGGGNTEAFF	TGTGCCAGCTCCATCGGGGGCGGGAACACTGAAGCTTTCTTT
TRBV7-2	15	-	TRBJ2-7	TRBD2	CASSLMLAASYEQYF	TGTGCCAGCAGCTTAATGCTAGCGGCTTCCTACGAGCAGTACTTC
TRBV6-6	14	few	TRBJ1-1	-	CASSYLKGGAEAFF	TGTGCCAGCAGTTACTTAAAAGGAGGAGCTGAAGCTTTCTTT
TRBV11-2	15	-	TRBJ2-7	-	CASSPRGTHTYEQYF	TGTGCCAGCAGCCCCCGGGGGACGCATACCTACGAGCAGTACTTC
TRBV7-8	15	-	TRBJ1-2	TRBD1	CASSLDFRTGSKLTF	TGTGCCAGCAGCTTAGATTTCCGGACAGGGTCTAAATTAACCTTC
TRBV7-9	15	-	TRBJ1-4	TRBD1	CASSQGGPTNEKLFF	TGTGCCAGCAGCCAGGGGGGCCCAACTAATGAAAAACTGTTTTTT
TRBV4-1	17	-	TRBJ1-3	TRBD1	CASSQPTTGVAGNTIYF	TGCGCCAGCAGCCAACCAACTACAGGGGTGGCTGGAAACACCATATATTTT
TRBV6-6	15	-	TRBJ2-7	TRBD2	CASRDQRGPPSEQYF	TGTGCCAGCAGGGATCAGCGGGGGCCTCCCTCCGAGCAGTACTTC
TRBV11-2	17	-	TRBJ2-1	-	CASSLVGWGSSYNEQFF	TGTGCCAGCAGCTTAGTAGGTTGGGGGAGCTCCTACAATGAGCAGTTCTTC
TRBV19	15	-	TRBJ1-4	-	CASHHLDATNEKLFF	TGTGCCAGTCATCATCTAGATGCAACTAATGAAAAACTGTTTTTT
TRBV7-9	18	-	TRBJ1-4	TRBD1	CASSKFRDRGLTNEKLFF	TGTGCCAGCAGCAAATTCCGAGACAGGGGGCTGACTAATGAAAAACTGTTTTTT
TRBV19	12	-	TRBJ2-3	-	CASSPGTDTQYF	TGTGCCAGTAGCCCAGGCACAGATACGCAGTATTTT
TRBV6-5	14	-	TRBJ2-1	TRBD1	CASSRDRVNNEQFF	TGTGCCAGCAGTAGGGACAGAGTAAACAATGAGCAGTTCTTC
TRBV19	15	-	TRBJ1-1	TRBD1	CASTATGPSYTEAFF	TGTGCCAGTACCGCGACAGGGCCGTCGTACACTGAAGCTTTCTTT
TRBV4-1	15	-	TRBJ1-1	-	CASSQVASLNTEAFF	TGCGCCAGCAGCCAAGTCGCCAGTCTGAACACTGAAGCTTTCTTT
TRBV5-1	16	-	TRBJ2-3	-	CASSLGFGTRTDTQYF	TGCGCCAGCAGCTTGGGTTTCGGGACTCGCACAGATACGCAGTATTTT
TRBV5-1	14	-	TRBJ2-3	-	CASSLSRGLDTQYF	TGCGCCAGCAGCTTGTCCCGGGGGCTGGATACGCAGTATTTT
TRBV5-1	15	-	TRBJ2-7	-	CASSLWGPSFYEQYF	TGCGCCAGCAGCTTGTGGGGACCGTCGTTCTACGAGCAGTACTTC
TRBV5-1	14	-	TRBJ1-1	TRBD1	CASSQGQGKTEAFF	TGCGCCAGCAGCCAGGGACAGGGGAAAACTGAAGCTTTCTTT
TRBV9	15	-	TRBJ2-2	-	CASSVSDENTGELFF	TGTGCCAGCAGCGTGTCCGATGAGAACACCGGGGAGCTGTTTTTT
TRBV5-1	14	-	TRBJ2-7	TRBD1	CASSSGQGPYEQYF	TGCGCCAGCAGCTCGGGACAGGGTCCCTACGAGCAGTACTTC
TRBV10-3	14	few	TRBJ1-6	-	CAISDTTDNSPLHF	TGTGCCATCAGTGATACGACAGATAATTCACCCCTCCACTTT
TRBV6-1	14	-	TRBJ2-7	-	CASSDWASSYEQYF	TGTGCCAGCAGTGACTGGGCCAGTTCCTACGAGCAGTACTTC
TRBV30	13	-	TRBJ2-2	-	CAWKGRSTGELFF	TGTGCCTGGAAAGGGCGGAGTACCGGGGAGCTGTTTTTT
TRBV5-1	16	once	TRBJ2-1	-	CASSPEAGHMNNEQFF	TGCGCCAGCAGCCCGGAGGCGGGACATATGAACAATGAGCAGTTCTTC
TRBV2	13	-	TRBJ2-1	TRBD1	CASSGQGADEQFF	TGTGCCAGCAGTGGACAGGGGGCAGATGAGCAGTTCTTC
TRBV5-1	13	-	TRBJ2-1	-	CASSFASLNEQFF	TGCGCCAGCAGCTTTGCTAGCTTGAATGAGCAGTTCTTC
TRBV5-4	14	-	TRBJ1-2	-	CASTLTQGEDGYTF	TGTGCCAGCACCCTTACCCAGGGTGAAGATGGCTACACCTTC
TRBV7-2	13	-	TRBJ2-4	-	CASSSPNTYIQYF	TGTGCCAGCAGCTCTCCTAACACTTACATTCAGTACTTC
TRBV27	14	-	TRBJ2-5	-	CATRTDRASATQYF	TGTGCCACCCGGACGGACCGGGCCAGTGCGACCCAGTACTTC